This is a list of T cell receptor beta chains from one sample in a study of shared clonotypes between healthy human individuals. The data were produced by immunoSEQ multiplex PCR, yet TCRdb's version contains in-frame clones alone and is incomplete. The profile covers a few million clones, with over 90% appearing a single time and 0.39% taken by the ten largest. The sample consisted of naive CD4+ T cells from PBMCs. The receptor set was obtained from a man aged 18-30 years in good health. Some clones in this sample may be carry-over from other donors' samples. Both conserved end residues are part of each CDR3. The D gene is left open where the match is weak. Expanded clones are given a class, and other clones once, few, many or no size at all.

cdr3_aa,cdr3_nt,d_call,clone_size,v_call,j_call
CASSPHGGVAIF,TGTGCCAGCAGTCCCCATGGTGGGGTGGCCATTTTT,-,-,TRBV28,TRBJ1-3
CASSDDRGWGSQPQHF,TGTGCCAGCAGTGATGACAGGGGGTGGGGCTCCCAGCCCCAGCATTTT,TRBD1,-,TRBV25-1,TRBJ1-5
CASKRGREIYEQYF,TGTGCCAGCAAAAGGGGGCGCGAGATCTACGAGCAGTACTTC,TRBD1,-,TRBV6-1,TRBJ2-7
CASSLLGGAQRGPYEQYF,TGTGCCAGCAGCTTATTAGGGGGCGCGCAGCGGGGGCCCTACGAGCAGTACTTC,-,-,TRBV7-6,TRBJ2-7
CASSRPGQGGEQYF,TGCGCCAGCAGCCGACCGGGACAGGGGGGCGAGCAGTACTTC,TRBD1,-,TRBV5-1,TRBJ2-7
CASSRAGGANTGELFF,TGTGCCAGCAGCCGTGCCGGCGGGGCGAACACCGGGGAGCTGTTTTTT,-,-,TRBV11-3,TRBJ2-2
CSVTGGFSGNTIYF,TGCAGCGTAACGGGCGGATTCTCTGGAAACACCATATATTTT,-,-,TRBV29-1,TRBJ1-3
CASSLARTSESEQYF,TGTGCCAGCAGCTTGGCCCGGACTAGCGAGAGCGAGCAGTACTTC,TRBD2,-,TRBV5-5,TRBJ2-7
CASRPGSGSQGTDTQYF,TGTGCCAGCAGACCCGGTAGCGGGAGTCAGGGCACAGATACGCAGTATTTT,TRBD2,once,TRBV2,TRBJ2-3
CASRLPGTSGIDNEQFF,TGTGCAAGTCGCTTACCAGGGACTAGCGGGATAGACAATGAGCAGTTCTTC,-,-,TRBV12-2,TRBJ2-1
CAWSVSGGPYSNQPQHF,TGTGCCTGGAGTGTATCGGGGGGTCCTTATAGCAATCAGCCCCAGCATTTT,-,-,TRBV30,TRBJ1-5
CASSLELLVEQYF,TGTGCCAGCAGCTTAGAACTGCTAGTTGAGCAGTACTTC,-,-,TRBV7-2,TRBJ2-7
CASSQGRGNTEAFF,TGCGCCAGCAGCCAGGGGCGGGGGAACACTGAAGCTTTCTTT,-,-,TRBV5-1,TRBJ1-1
CASNRGGTGIGRSSYEQYF,TGTGCCAGCAATCGAGGAGGTACAGGGATAGGCCGAAGCTCCTACGAGCAGTACTTC,-,-,TRBV5-6,TRBJ2-7
CASLSLPGRGAGQPQHF,TGTGCCAGTCTCTCACTTCCAGGGCGGGGGGCAGGTCAGCCCCAGCATTTT,-,-,TRBV19,TRBJ1-5
CASSLRQPNTGELFF,TGTGCCAGCAGCTTACGGCAGCCGAACACCGGGGAGCTGTTTTTT,-,-,TRBV7-9,TRBJ2-2
CASSLEGIYETQYF,TGCGCCAGCAGCTTGGAGGGTATATACGAGACCCAGTACTTC,-,-,TRBV5-1,TRBJ2-5
CAWSDTGLETQYF,TGTGCCTGGAGCGACACGGGGTTGGAGACCCAGTACTTC,-,-,TRBV30,TRBJ2-5
CAIGGLAGVYEQYF,TGTGCCATCGGGGGACTAGCGGGAGTCTACGAGCAGTACTTC,TRBD2,-,TRBV10-3,TRBJ2-7
CASRPGLGAGELFF,TGTGCCAGCAGACCGGGACTAGGAGCCGGGGAGCTGTTTTTT,TRBD2,few,TRBV2,TRBJ2-2
CASSLGTVGSDEQYF,TGTGCCAGCAGTCTCGGGACAGTGGGTTCTGACGAGCAGTACTTC,TRBD1,-,TRBV28,TRBJ2-7
CASTREAQLNTEAFF,TGTGCCAGCACCCGGGAGGCACAGCTGAACACTGAAGCTTTCTTT,-,-,TRBV9,TRBJ1-1
CASSKKGWGYYGYTF,TGTGCCAGCAGCAAAAAGGGGTGGGGATACTATGGCTACACCTTC,-,-,TRBV7-3,TRBJ1-2
CASSEETPALNTEAFF,TGTGCCAGCAGTGAGGAAACACCAGCTCTGAACACTGAAGCTTTCTTT,-,-,TRBV2,TRBJ1-1
CASKGTGGWTGELFF,TGTGCCAGCAAAGGGACAGGGGGCTGGACCGGGGAGCTGTTTTTT,TRBD1,-,TRBV19,TRBJ2-2
CASSPDIRDRGDGYTF,TGTGCCAGCTCACCAGATATCCGGGACAGGGGTGATGGCTACACCTTC,TRBD1,once,TRBV18,TRBJ1-2
CASSLGPLPATQYF,TGCGCCAGCAGCTTGGGACCCCTGCCGGCTACGCAGTATTTT,-,-,TRBV5-1,TRBJ2-3
CASSLRTGGYEQYF,TGTGCCAGCAGCCTCCGGACAGGGGGCTACGAGCAGTACTTC,TRBD1,-,TRBV7-2,TRBJ2-7
CASSLAASGMGNGELFF,TGTGCCAGCAGCTTGGCGGCTAGCGGGATGGGTAACGGGGAGCTGTTTTTT,TRBD2,-,TRBV5-4,TRBJ2-2
CASSFIGDTTDTQYF,TGTGCCAGCAGCTTTATTGGGGATACTACAGATACGCAGTATTTT,-,-,TRBV7-3,TRBJ2-3
CASSRRQGVLSGNTIYF,TGTGCCAGCAGCCGAAGACAGGGGGTACTCTCTGGAAACACCATATATTTT,TRBD1,-,TRBV5-4,TRBJ1-3
CASSPHHGGQNRGNTIYF,TGTGCCAGCAGCCCCCACCATGGGGGACAAAACCGGGGAAACACCATATATTTT,-,-,TRBV7-9,TRBJ1-3
CASSAGINTGELFF,TGTGCCAGCAGTGCAGGAATTAACACCGGGGAGCTGTTTTTT,-,-,TRBV6-1,TRBJ2-2
CASSASTVVAGITYEQYF,TGTGCCAGCAGTGCCTCCACAGTAGTAGCGGGAATAACCTACGAGCAGTACTTC,TRBD2,-,TRBV6-1,TRBJ2-7
CASSLVLDGKLTYEQYF,TGCGCCAGCAGCTTGGTTCTGGACGGAAAGTTAACCTACGAGCAGTACTTC,-,once,TRBV5-1,TRBJ2-7
CASSVPAQPQHF,TGTGCCAGCAGTGTACCGGCTCAGCCCCAGCATTTT,-,-,TRBV2,TRBJ1-5
CASSLVPSGYNEQFF,TGCGCCAGCAGCTTGGTTCCTAGCGGCTACAATGAGCAGTTCTTC,TRBD2,-,TRBV5-1,TRBJ2-1
CASSLPSGNTIYF,TGCGCCAGCAGCTTGCCCTCTGGAAACACCATATATTTT,-,-,TRBV5-1,TRBJ1-3
CSGLRDTTRQQFF,TGCAGCGGCCTCCGGGACACAACCCGACAGCAGTTCTTC,-,-,TRBV29-1,TRBJ2-1
CASSLSEGRGTEAFF,TGTGCCAGCAGCTTAAGCGAGGGGCGGGGCACTGAAGCTTTCTTT,-,-,TRBV7-3,TRBJ1-1
CAWAAGHSGANVLTF,TGTGCCTGGGCTGCGGGTCACTCTGGGGCCAACGTCCTGACTTTC,-,-,TRBV30,TRBJ2-6
CASSLQGFRGHVTF,TGTGCCAGCAGCTTGCAAGGTTTCAGGGGGCACGTCACCTTC,TRBD1,-,TRBV5-6,TRBJ1-2
CASVGSSDTQYF,TGTGCCAGCGTCGGTTCATCAGATACGCAGTATTTT,-,-,TRBV7-2,TRBJ2-3